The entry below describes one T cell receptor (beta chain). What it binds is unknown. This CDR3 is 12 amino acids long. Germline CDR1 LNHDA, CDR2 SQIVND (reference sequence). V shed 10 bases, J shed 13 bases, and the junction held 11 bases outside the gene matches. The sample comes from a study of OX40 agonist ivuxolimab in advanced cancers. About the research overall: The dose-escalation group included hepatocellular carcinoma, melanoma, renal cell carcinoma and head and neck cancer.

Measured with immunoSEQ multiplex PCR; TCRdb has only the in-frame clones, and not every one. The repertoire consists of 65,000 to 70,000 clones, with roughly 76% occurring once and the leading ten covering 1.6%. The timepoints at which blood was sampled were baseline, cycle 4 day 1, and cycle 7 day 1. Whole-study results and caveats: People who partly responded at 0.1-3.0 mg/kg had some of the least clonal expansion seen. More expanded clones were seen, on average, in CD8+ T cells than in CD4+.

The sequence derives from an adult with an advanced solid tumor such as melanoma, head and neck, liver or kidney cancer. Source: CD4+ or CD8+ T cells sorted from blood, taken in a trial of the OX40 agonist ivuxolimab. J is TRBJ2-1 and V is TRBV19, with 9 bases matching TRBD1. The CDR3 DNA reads TGTGCCACCTACTACAGGGGGCGCGGCCAGTTCTTC. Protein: CATYYRGRGQFF.